This T cell receptor beta chain was sequenced in a study of blood T cell repertoires in COVID-19. Study-wide background: COVID-19 samples collected from the United States, Italy and Spain covered acute and convalescent phases.

Trimming cost V 2 bases and J 5 bases, with 19 bases left between them. Germline V CDR1 and CDR2: SNHLY, FYNNEI. This CDR3 has 17 amino acids. Data came from immunoSEQ multiplex PCR; TCRdb stores just in-frame clones and leaves some out. The sample has about 270,000 clones; 80% to 90% are singletons. Participants had their cohort set by participant-reported clinical history. The clonotype comes from a woman in her 30s with acute COVID-19. The gene calls are TRBV2 and TRBJ1-5, with unresolved D. The sample comprised PBMCs or T cells enriched from blood (not recorded which). CDR3 protein: CASSEISRRVWDQPQHF. The CDR3 DNA is TGTGCCAGCAGTGAAATCTCCCGGAGGGTCTGGGATCAGCCCCAGCATTTT.